The sequence of this T cell receptor beta chain was determined in a study of long-term antiretroviral therapy in people with HIV. This CDR3 is built from 16 residues. V trimming: 1 base; J trimming: 3 bases; junction bases outside the gene matches: 4. The germline V gene has CDR1 SEHNR and CDR2 FQNEAQ (reference sequence). The authors ran the immunoSEQ assay, v3.0, at survey level. The repertoire was sequenced with immunoSEQ multiplex PCR; TCRdb's copy has only in-frame clones and lacks some. The sample holds about 28,000 clones, over 75% seen once. This material consisted of unsorted PBMCs, taken 2 years after starting antiretroviral therapy. The clonotype was recovered from a man in his fifties with HIV. The genes are TRBV7-9 and TRBJ2-7; TRBD1 agrees at 12 bases. The CDR3: CASSLVGDRGLYEQYF. The CDR3, as DNA: TGTGCCAGCAGCTTAGTAGGGGACAGGGGGCTCTACGAGCAGTACTTC.